Reported below is one T cell receptor beta chain. This sample includes further DNA sequences coding for the same CDR3. Per the germline V gene, CDR1 is MDHEN and CDR2 is SYDVKM. V was cut by 6 bases and J by 2 bases, with 10 bases left in between. The CDR3 contains 13 residues. These data are taken from a study of blood T cell repertoires in COVID-19. Study overall: Collection of acute and convalescent COVID-19 samples took place in the United States, Italy and Spain. T cells, B-cell-depleted T cells, or PBMCs supplied cDNA or gDNA.

Authors' processing steps: Amplification with reference gene primers provided the estimates of nucleated cell counts. Sequenced by immunoSEQ multiplex PCR; TCRdb stores in-frame clones only, minus some. V and J calls and clone size are those listed in that table; D and trimming were worked out from the DNA. The table has some 240,000 clones, roughly 84% seen once; the top ten hold less than 2%. The chain is built from TRBV28 and TRBJ2-5; a weak D match, TRBD1 (6 bases). The clonotype comes from a woman in her thirties or forties who had recovered from COVID-19. Sequenced sample: peripheral blood. The CDR3 DNA follows: TGTGCCAGCAGCTCCGGACAGCAAGAGACCCAGTACTTC. Residues: CASSSGQQETQYF.